Listed below are T cell receptor beta chains from one sample, sequenced in a study of vaccination effects on CD4 cells after COVID-19. Their antigens remain unidentified. Method: immunoSEQ multiplex PCR; TCRdb's copy keeps in-frame clones and lacks some. This table has 20,000 to 30,000 clones, around 78% appearing once. Sequences were derived from CD4+ T cells from PBMCs cultured with HCoV-NL63 spike peptides, sampled before COVID-19 vaccination. These receptors all stem from a human donor who had a prior SARS-CoV-2 infection. Each CDR3 is given with its conserved first and last residue. A D gene is named only where the DNA matches it firmly. The size field is filled for only some rows; it gives once, few, many or a size class.

j_gene: TRBJ2-5
d_gene: NA
v_gene: TRBV11-2
abundance: once
CDR3aa: CASSLDLGEDQETQYF

j_gene: TRBJ2-3
d_gene: TRBD1
v_gene: TRBV27
abundance: NA
CDR3aa: CASSPWDRIITDTQYF

j_gene: TRBJ2-5
d_gene: TRBD1
v_gene: TRBV7-2
abundance: NA
CDR3aa: CASSFRQGRGRETQYF

j_gene: TRBJ2-1
d_gene: TRBD2
v_gene: TRBV12-5
abundance: NA
CDR3aa: CASGSGLAGVAYNEQFF

j_gene: TRBJ2-5
d_gene: NA
v_gene: TRBV28
abundance: NA
CDR3aa: CASRPHRVETGETQYF

j_gene: TRBJ2-2
d_gene: NA
v_gene: TRBV7-3
abundance: few
CDR3aa: CASRVESNTGELFF

j_gene: TRBJ1-5
d_gene: NA
v_gene: TRBV6-5
abundance: NA
CDR3aa: CASRTQDAMSQPQHF

j_gene: TRBJ1-4
d_gene: NA
v_gene: TRBV5-1
abundance: NA
CDR3aa: CASSYQGINEKLFF

j_gene: TRBJ2-7
d_gene: NA
v_gene: TRBV11-3
abundance: NA
CDR3aa: CASSTQGGEQYF

j_gene: TRBJ2-7
d_gene: TRBD1
v_gene: TRBV6-5
abundance: once
CDR3aa: CASSYLDRGLYEQYF

j_gene: TRBJ2-7
d_gene: NA
v_gene: TRBV5-1
abundance: few
CDR3aa: CASSSPDWPYEQYF

j_gene: TRBJ2-3
d_gene: NA
v_gene: TRBV5-1
abundance: NA
CDR3aa: CASSLGASGPDTQYF

j_gene: TRBJ1-6
d_gene: TRBD1
v_gene: TRBV18
abundance: NA
CDR3aa: CASSTTGGNSPLHF

j_gene: TRBJ1-5
d_gene: TRBD1
v_gene: TRBV30
abundance: NA
CDR3aa: CAWSGQGNQPQHF

j_gene: TRBJ2-7
d_gene: NA
v_gene: TRBV4-1
abundance: few
CDR3aa: CASSQVLISGYEQYF

j_gene: TRBJ2-3
d_gene: NA
v_gene: TRBV3-1/TRBV3-2
abundance: NA
CDR3aa: CASSQRQGSDTQYF

j_gene: TRBJ2-4
d_gene: NA
v_gene: TRBV5-1
abundance: NA
CDR3aa: CASSSKPTGMLAKNIQYF

j_gene: TRBJ2-5
d_gene: NA
v_gene: TRBV18
abundance: medium-sized
CDR3aa: CASSPLYPGQLQETQYF

j_gene: TRBJ1-1
d_gene: NA
v_gene: TRBV29-1
abundance: NA
CDR3aa: CSVRAEANTEAFF

j_gene: TRBJ2-3
d_gene: NA
v_gene: TRBV29-1
abundance: NA
CDR3aa: CSGDSGGVDTQYF

j_gene: TRBJ2-4
d_gene: TRBD1
v_gene: TRBV5-6
abundance: NA
CDR3aa: CASSLASWGQVYF

j_gene: TRBJ2-7
d_gene: NA
v_gene: TRBV7-9
abundance: NA
CDR3aa: CASSLGESYEQYF

j_gene: TRBJ2-3
d_gene: TRBD1
v_gene: TRBV25-1
abundance: NA
CDR3aa: CASRGQALDTQYF

j_gene: TRBJ1-2
d_gene: NA
v_gene: TRBV19
abundance: NA
CDR3aa: CASSWGNYGYTF

j_gene: TRBJ1-2
d_gene: NA
v_gene: TRBV5-5
abundance: NA
CDR3aa: CASSLPREYYGYTF

j_gene: TRBJ2-3
d_gene: TRBD2
v_gene: TRBV29-1
abundance: few
CDR3aa: CSGDSGGTDTQYF

j_gene: TRBJ1-3
d_gene: NA
v_gene: TRBV9
abundance: NA
CDR3aa: CASSVVGGVGNTIYF

j_gene: TRBJ2-5
d_gene: NA
v_gene: TRBV7-3
abundance: once
CDR3aa: CASSKLGQYRETQYF

j_gene: TRBJ1-5
d_gene: TRBD1
v_gene: TRBV18
abundance: few
CDR3aa: CASSPDRFPNQPQHF

j_gene: TRBJ2-5
d_gene: TRBD1
v_gene: TRBV29-1
abundance: NA
CDR3aa: CSVLTGMETQYF

j_gene: TRBJ1-1
d_gene: NA
v_gene: TRBV2
abundance: NA
CDR3aa: CASIYDGTNTEAFF

j_gene: TRBJ1-2
d_gene: NA
v_gene: TRBV2
abundance: NA
CDR3aa: CASSIYRSDGYTF

j_gene: TRBJ2-6
d_gene: NA
v_gene: TRBV5-1
abundance: NA
CDR3aa: CASSPQAGANVLTF

j_gene: TRBJ2-3
d_gene: NA
v_gene: TRBV7-2
abundance: NA
CDR3aa: CASSRVLSERAQYF